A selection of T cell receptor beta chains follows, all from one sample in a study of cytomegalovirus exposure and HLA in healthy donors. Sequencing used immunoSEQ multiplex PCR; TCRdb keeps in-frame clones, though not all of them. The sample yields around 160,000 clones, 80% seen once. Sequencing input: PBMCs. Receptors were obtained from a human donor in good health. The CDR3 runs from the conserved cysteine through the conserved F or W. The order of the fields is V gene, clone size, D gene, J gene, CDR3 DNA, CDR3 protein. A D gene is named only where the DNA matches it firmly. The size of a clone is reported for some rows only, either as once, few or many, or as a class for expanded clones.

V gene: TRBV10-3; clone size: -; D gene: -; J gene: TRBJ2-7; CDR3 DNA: TGTGCCATCAGCAGGGACTACGAGCAGTACTTC; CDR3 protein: CAISRDYEQYF
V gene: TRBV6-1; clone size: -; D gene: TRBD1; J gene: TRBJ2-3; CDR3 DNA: TGTGCCAGCAGTGAAGGACAGGGGACGGCAGATACGCAGTATTTT; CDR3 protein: CASSEGQGTADTQYF
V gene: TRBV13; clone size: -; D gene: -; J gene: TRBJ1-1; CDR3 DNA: TGTGCCAGCAGCTCACGGACGCGGGTGGCTGTCGGCACTGAAGCTTTCTTT; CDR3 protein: CASSSRTRVAVGTEAFF
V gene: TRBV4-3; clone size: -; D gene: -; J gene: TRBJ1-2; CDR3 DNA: TGCGCCAGCAGCCAAGTGGCAGGGTACTATGGCTACACCTTC; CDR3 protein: CASSQVAGYYGYTF
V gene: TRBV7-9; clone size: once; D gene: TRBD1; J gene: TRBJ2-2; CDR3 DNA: TGTGCCAGCAGCTCCCTAACAGGGGAAAACCCCGGGGAGCTGTTTTTT; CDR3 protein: CASSSLTGENPGELFF
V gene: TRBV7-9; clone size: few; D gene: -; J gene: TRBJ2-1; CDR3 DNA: TGTGCCAGCAGCCCACGGGTGTCGGGAGACGAGCAGTTCTTC; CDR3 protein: CASSPRVSGDEQFF
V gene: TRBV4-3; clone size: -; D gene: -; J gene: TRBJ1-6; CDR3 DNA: TGCGCCAGCAGCCAAGTCTCGATCAGGGGAAATTCACCCCTCCACTTT; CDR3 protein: CASSQVSIRGNSPLHF
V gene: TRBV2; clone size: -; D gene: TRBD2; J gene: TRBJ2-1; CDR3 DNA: TGTGCCAGCAGGGCCGGGACTAGCGGGGGGGGCTCCTACAATGAGCAGTTCTTC; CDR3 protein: CASRAGTSGGGSYNEQFF
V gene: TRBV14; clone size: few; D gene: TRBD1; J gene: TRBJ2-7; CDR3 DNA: TGTGCCAGCAGCCCTCAGGACAGGGACGAATGTAAATTTCACTACGAGCAGTACTTC; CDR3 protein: CASSPQDRDECKFHYEQYF
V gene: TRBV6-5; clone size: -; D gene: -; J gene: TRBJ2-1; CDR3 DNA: TGTGCCAGCGGGACAAGGCTACACGAGCAGTTCTTC; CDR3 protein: CASGTRLHEQFF
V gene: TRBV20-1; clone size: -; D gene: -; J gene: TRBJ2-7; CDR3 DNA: TGCAGTGCTACGGGCTCCTACGAGCAGTACTTC; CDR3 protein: CSATGSYEQYF
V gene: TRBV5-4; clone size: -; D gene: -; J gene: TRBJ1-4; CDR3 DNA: TGTGCCAGCAGCTTGGAACAGGGTCATGAAAAACTGTTTTTT; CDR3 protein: CASSLEQGHEKLFF
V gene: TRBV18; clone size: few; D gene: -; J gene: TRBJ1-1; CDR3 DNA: TGTGCCAGCTCACCACAAATCATAAGGGGTGGCACTGAAGCTTTCTTT; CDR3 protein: CASSPQIIRGGTEAFF
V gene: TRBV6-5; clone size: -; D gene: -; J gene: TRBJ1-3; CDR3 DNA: TGTGCCAGCAGTTACTCGATTTTGTCGGCGGACATATATTTT; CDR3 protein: CASSYSILSADIYF
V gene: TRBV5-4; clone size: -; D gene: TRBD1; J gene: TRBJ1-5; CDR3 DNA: TGTGCCAGCAGCACGGACAGGGTGGTCAATCAGCCCCAGCATTTT; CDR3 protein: CASSTDRVVNQPQHF
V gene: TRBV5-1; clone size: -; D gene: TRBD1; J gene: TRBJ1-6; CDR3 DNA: TGCGCCAGCAGCTCAGACACAGGGGATTCACCCCTCCACTTT; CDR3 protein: CASSSDTGDSPLHF
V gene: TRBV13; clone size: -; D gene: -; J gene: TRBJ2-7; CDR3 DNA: TGTGCCAGCAGAGGGACTTCTACCCACTACGAGCAGTACTTC; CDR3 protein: CASRGTSTHYEQYF
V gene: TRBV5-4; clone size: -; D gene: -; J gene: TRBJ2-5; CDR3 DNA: TGTGCCAGCAGCCCCGCGGCGGGGAGAGAGACCCAGTACTTC; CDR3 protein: CASSPAAGRETQYF
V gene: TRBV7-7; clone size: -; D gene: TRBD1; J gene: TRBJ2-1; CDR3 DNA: TGTGCTAGCAGCAAAGGACAGGGCTACAATGAGCAGTTCTTC; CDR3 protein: CASSKGQGYNEQFF
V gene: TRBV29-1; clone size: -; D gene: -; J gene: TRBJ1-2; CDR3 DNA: TGCAGCGTCGTCGTAGACCGAGGATATGGCTACACCTTC; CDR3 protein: CSVVVDRGYGYTF
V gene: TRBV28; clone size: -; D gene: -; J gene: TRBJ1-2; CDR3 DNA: TGTGCCAGCAGTCCCCCCGGAGGTCGTGGCTACACCTTC; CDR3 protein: CASSPPGGRGYTF
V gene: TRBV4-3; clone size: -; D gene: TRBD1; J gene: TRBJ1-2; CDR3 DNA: TGCGCCAGCAGCCAGACAACCGGGACAGGGGGAGGCTACACCTTC; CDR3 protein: CASSQTTGTGGGYTF
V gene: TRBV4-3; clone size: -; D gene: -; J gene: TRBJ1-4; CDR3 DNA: TGCGCCAGCAGCCAATTTTTGGGAGTTTTGGGGAGCACTAATGAAAAACTGTTTTTT; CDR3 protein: CASSQFLGVLGSTNEKLFF
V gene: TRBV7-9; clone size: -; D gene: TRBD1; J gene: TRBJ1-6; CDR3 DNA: TGTGCCAGCAACCTAAACCGGGACAGGGGGGTAGGTGATTCACCCCTCCACTTT; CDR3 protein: CASNLNRDRGVGDSPLHF
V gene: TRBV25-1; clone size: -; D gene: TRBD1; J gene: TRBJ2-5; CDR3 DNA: TGTGCCAGCAGTGCGACCTCCGGACAGGGATGGCGTGAGACCCAGTACTTC; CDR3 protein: CASSATSGQGWRETQYF
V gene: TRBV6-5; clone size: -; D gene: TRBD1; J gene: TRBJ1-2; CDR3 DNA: TGTGCCAGCAGTTACTCGAAAGGACAGGGGGCAAGTGGCTACACCTTC; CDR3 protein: CASSYSKGQGASGYTF
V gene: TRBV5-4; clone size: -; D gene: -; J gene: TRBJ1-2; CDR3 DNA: TGTGCCAGCAGGACCACCGGGACAACCTCCAGTGGCTACACCTTC; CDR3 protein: CASRTTGTTSSGYTF
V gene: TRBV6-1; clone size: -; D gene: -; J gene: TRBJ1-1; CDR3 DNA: TGTGCCAGCAGTGAACGGGGGGCGGGCACTGAAGCTTTCTTT; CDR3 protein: CASSERGAGTEAFF